Listed here are 25 T cell receptor beta chains from one sample, sequenced in a study of OX40 agonist ivuxolimab in advanced cancers. Produced via immunoSEQ multiplex PCR; TCRdb's table is partial and in-frame only. This sample has about 45,000 clones, with around 83% found just once. Sequenced material: CD4+ or CD8+ T cells sorted from blood, taken in a trial of the OX40 agonist ivuxolimab. These receptors originate from an adult with an advanced solid tumor such as melanoma, head and neck, liver or kidney cancer.

V usage is TRBV5-1 and J usage is TRBJ2-3; 10 nucleotides line up with TRBD1. V gave up 0 bases and J gave up 6 bases; unmatched junction bases: 4. Germline CDR1 is SGHRS and CDR2 is YFSETQ. CDR3 length: 15 amino acids. The CDR3: CASSLVRQGADTQYF. In nucleotides, the CDR3 is TGCGCCAGCAGCTTGGTGCGACAGGGGGCGGATACGCAGTATTTT.

This sequence joins TRBV7-9 and TRBJ1-4; 7 bases align to TRBD1. Germline CDR1 SEHNR, CDR2 FQNEAQ (reference sequence). J was trimmed by 1 base and V by 2 bases; bases with no gene match: 4. This CDR3 has 16 residues. DNA of the CDR3: TGTGCCAGCAGCTTATGGCAGGGGGAAACTAATGAAAAACTGTTTTTT. Its protein product is CASSLWQGETNEKLFF.

The chain has TRBV19 and TRBJ1-5; 9 nucleotides match TRBD1. Germline V gene data show CDR1 as LNHDA and CDR2 as SQIVND (reference sequence). The CDR3 is 16 amino acids. The J segment lost 2 bases and the V segment lost 5 bases, leaving 7 bases of the junction unmatched. Written as DNA, the CDR3 is TGTGCCAGTAGTCCTATGACAGGGGGTGGCAATCAGCCCCAGCATTTT. Protein: CASSPMTGGGNQPQHF.

The count of this clone is one. The gene calls are TRBV29-1 and TRBJ2-1, with D uncertain. Trimming removed 2 bases from V and 0 bases from J, with 14 bases in between. The CDR3 totals 16 residues. Germline-derived CDR1 and CDR2 are SQVTM and ANQGSEA. The CDR3, as DNA: TGCAGCGTTGAAATGGGAACACGGAGCTCCTACAATGAGCAGTTCTTC. Its translation: CSVEMGTRSSYNEQFF.

This clone was detected only once. The chain is built from TRBV30 and TRBJ1-3; maybe TRBD1 (5 bases). The CDR3 has 15 residues. V lost 0 bases, J lost 0 bases, and 9 bases lay in between. CDR1 is GTSNPN and CDR2 is SVGIG in the germline V gene (reference sequence). CDR3 in amino acids: CAWSVTGFSGNTIYF. The CDR3 bases are TGTGCCTGGAGTGTCACAGGTTTCTCTGGAAACACCATATATTTT.

The gene calls are TRBV7-3 and TRBJ1-1; D is perhaps TRBD1 (6 bases). V was clipped by 0 bases and J by 6 bases, with 14 bases between them. The length of the CDR3 is 15 residues. Germline V gene lookup returns CDR1 SGHTA and CDR2 FQGTGA. In DNA, the CDR3 is TGTGCCAGCAGCTTAACGGGGGCAGCGAAGTCTGAAGCTTTCTTT. Its protein product is CASSLTGAAKSEAFF. Supplemented by reference TRBV7-3 and TRBJ1-1, the full variable domain reads GAGVSQTPSNKVTEKGKYVELRCDPISGHTALYWYRQSLGQGPEFLIYFQGTGAADDSGLPNDRFFAVRPEGSVSTLKIQRTERGDSAVYLCASSLTGAAKSEAFFGQGTRLTVV.

The chain employs TRBV9 and TRBJ1-5; D gene uncertain. Germline assignment: CDR1 SGDLS and CDR2 YYNGEE. CDR3 length: 13 amino acids. Trimming took off 1 base at V and 9 bases at J, with 11 bases between the two ends. Here the CDR3 DNA reads TGTGCCAGCAGCGTAAATATGAGAACGCCCCAGCATTTT. It yields the protein CASSVNMRTPQHF.

This clone occurred a few times. This rearrangement joins TRBV6-5 to TRBJ2-1, with D possibly being TRBD2 (6 bases). This CDR3 comprises 15 residues. CDR1 and CDR2 (germline): MNHEY, SVGAGI. Trimming cost V 6 bases and J 4 bases, with 16 bases left between them. Here the CDR3 DNA reads TGTGCCAGCAGGGGCGAGGCGGGAACATACAATGAGCAGTTCTTC. Encoded protein: CASRGEAGTYNEQFF.

The chain couples TRBV4-2 to TRBJ1-2; tentative D call: TRBD1 (5 bases). The CDR3 extends over 14 amino acids. V shed 5 bases and J shed 6 bases, with 16 bases lying between them. Germline V gene data show CDR1 as LGHNA and CDR2 as YNFKEQ. The CDR3 reads CASSLVGQGHGYTF. The CDR3 nucleotides are TGTGCCAGCAGCTTGGTAGGTCAGGGCCATGGCTACACCTTC.

This chain joins TRBV11-3 and TRBJ2-3; perhaps TRBD2 as D (6 bases). Trimming took off 2 bases at V and 6 bases at J, with 9 bases between the two ends. Per the germline V gene, CDR1 is SGHNT and CDR2 is YENEEA. The CDR3 runs to 13 residues. This chain's CDR3 is CASSLWSGDTQYF. The DNA for the CDR3 is TGTGCCAGCAGCTTATGGAGCGGGGATACGCAGTATTTT.

The chain has TRBV5-4 and TRBJ2-1, with TRBD2 matching 10 bases. The V gene's germline CDR1 is SGHNT and CDR2 YYREEE (reference sequence). The ends lost 2 bases at V and 7 bases at J; junction bases unmatched: 6. The CDR3 has 15 amino acids. The DNA for the CDR3 is TGTGCCAGCAGCTTAGGTAGCGGGGGGTCGAATGAGCAGTTCTTC. Translation: CASSLGSGGSNEQFF.

The chain joins TRBV7-9 to TRBJ1-6; weak D call: TRBD1 (6 bases). The germline V and J ends were trimmed by 2 bases and 6 bases, with 11 bases remaining between them. The CDR3 has 15 amino acids. Germline values: CDR1 SEHNR, CDR2 FQNEAQ (reference sequence). CDR3: CASSLSQGSNSPLHF. The CDR3 DNA follows: TGTGCCAGCAGCTTATCCCAGGGGAGTAATTCACCCCTCCACTTT.

The J gene is TRBJ1-2, the V gene TRBV11-2; D not certain. The ends were cut back, 5 bases at V and 0 bases at J, with 13 bases in the middle. The CDR3 is 15 amino acids. Per germline, CDR1 SGHAT and CDR2 FQNNGV. The CDR3 DNA follows: TGTGCCAGCAGCCTTACACAAAGGACTAACTATGGCTACACCTTC. Translated, it gives CASSLTQRTNYGYTF.

The V call is TRBV5-1, the J call TRBJ1-3; 7 nucleotides line up with TRBD1. The V segment lost 0 bases and the J segment 6 bases; nucleotides outside the gene matches: 3. Germline-derived CDR1 and CDR2 are SGHRS and YFSETQ. CDR3 size: 14 residues. CDR3 bases: TGCGCCAGCAGCTTGGCAGGGGGGACAAACACCATATATTTT. Translation: CASSLAGGTNTIYF.

V usage is TRBV4-1 and J usage is TRBJ2-7; D not certain. The V gene lost 0 bases and the J gene lost 2 bases, with 11 bases spanning the gap. There are 15 residues in the CDR3. Germline CDR1 is MGHRA and CDR2 is YSYEKL. CDR3 loop: CASSQERLLPYEQYF. For the CDR3, the DNA is TGCGCCAGCAGCCAAGAACGACTCCTCCCCTACGAGCAGTACTTC.

This clone has just one count. CDR3: CASGATGAGNTIYF. DNA of the CDR3: TGTGCCAGCGGGGCGACGGGGGCTGGAAACACCATATATTTT. The chain carries TRBV6-1 and TRBJ1-3, with a possible D match to TRBD1 (5 bases). CDR1 and CDR2 from the germline V gene are MNHNS and SASEGT. The CDR3 is 14 amino acids. Trimming pared 8 bases from V and 2 bases from J, leaving 13 bases between.

This clone was picked up one time. The chain joins TRBV5-8 to TRBJ1-2; 7 bases agree with TRBD1. The V gene's germline CDR1 is SGHTS and CDR2 YDEGEE. V shed 2 bases and J 4 bases; nucleotides not matched to a gene: 2. The CDR3 is 13 amino acids. This CDR3 is CASSLSGGYGYTF. CDR3 in DNA: TGTGCCAGCAGCTTATCAGGGGGCTATGGCTACACCTTC.

This rearrangement joins TRBV7-6 to TRBJ2-1; no firm D call. Germline V CDR1 and CDR2: SGHVS, FNYEAQ. The length of the CDR3 is 13 residues. Trimming left V 5 bases short and J 4 bases short, with 9 bases between. CDR3 in DNA: TGTGCCAGCAGCCCTAACACTTACAATGAGCAGTTCTTC. This codes for CASSPNTYNEQFF.

The CDR3 here is CASSIGAGNTIYF. The CDR3 DNA is TGTGCCAGTAGTATAGGTGCTGGAAACACCATATATTTT. The chain links TRBV19 to TRBJ1-3; D gene ambiguous. CDR1 LNHDA and CDR2 SQIVND come from the germline V gene (reference sequence). The V end lost 1 base, the J end lost 2 bases, and 3 bases lay between the germline ends. CDR3 length: 13 residues.

This clone was picked up a small number of times. The chain combines TRBV5-6 with TRBJ2-1, with TRBD2 identical over 12 bases. Per germline, CDR1 SGHDT and CDR2 YYEEEE. The CDR3 runs to 16 residues. J gave up 5 bases and V 4 bases, and 7 bases lay outside the gene matches. The CDR3 bases are TGTGCCAGCAGCCCCCTGACTAGCGGGGGCCACAATGAGCAGTTCTTC. Protein: CASSPLTSGGHNEQFF.

This chain uses TRBV7-7 with TRBJ2-2; D ambiguous. The CDR3 is made up of 15 amino acids. Germline CDR1 is SSHAT and CDR2 is FNYEAQ (reference sequence). The V and J ends lost 1 base and 4 bases respectively, with 10 bases between them. The CDR3 protein is CASSLGAASTGELFF. The CDR3 nucleotides are TGTGCCAGCAGCTTAGGGGCAGCCAGCACCGGGGAGCTGTTTTTT.

The genes are TRBV27 and TRBJ2-7; TRBD2 aligns across 8 bases. With 0 bases clipped from V and 5 bases from J, the junction kept 6 bases outside the gene matches. The CDR3 spans 15 residues. In germline, CDR1 is MNHEY, CDR2 SMNVEV (reference sequence). The CDR3 DNA reads as TGTGCCAGCAGTTTATCGCCTAGCGGGTTGAACGAGCAGTACTTC. As protein: CASSLSPSGLNEQYF.

The CDR3 protein is CASSTDRGRTEAFF. As DNA, the CDR3 is TGCGCCAGCAGTACGGACAGGGGGCGGACTGAAGCTTTCTTT. V and J are TRBV5-1 and TRBJ1-1, with 11 bases that match TRBD1. V shed 5 bases, J shed 5 bases, and the junction held 5 bases outside the gene matches. The CDR3 has 14 residues. CDR1 and CDR2 (germline): SGHRS, YFSETQ.

The chain recombines TRBV10-3 with TRBJ2-5, with 8 bases lining up with TRBD2. Trimming removed 10 bases from V and 0 bases from J; junction bases left unmatched: 4. The germline gives CDR1 ENHRY, CDR2 SYGVKD. This CDR3 contains 13 residues. The CDR3 DNA reads as TGTGCCACGCGGGGGGCCGACCAAGAGACCCAGTACTTC. As protein: CATRGADQETQYF.

In its sample, this clone was seen once. This chain links TRBV11-3 with TRBJ2-1; D gene uncertain. V was pared by 5 bases and J by 5 bases, with 10 bases between. Per the germline V gene, CDR1 is SGHNT and CDR2 is YENEEA. This CDR3 contains 13 residues. CDR3 region: CASSRETDNEQFF. CDR3 sequence (DNA): TGTGCCAGCAGCCGCGAGACTGACAATGAGCAGTTCTTC. The full variable domain, with the rest looked up from reference TRBV11-3 and TRBJ2-1, is EAGVVQSPRYKIIEKKQPVAFWCNPISGHNTLYWYLQNLGQGPELLIRYENEEAVDDSQLPKDRFSAERLKGVDSTLKIQPAELGDSAVYLCASSRETDNEQFFGPGTRLTVL.